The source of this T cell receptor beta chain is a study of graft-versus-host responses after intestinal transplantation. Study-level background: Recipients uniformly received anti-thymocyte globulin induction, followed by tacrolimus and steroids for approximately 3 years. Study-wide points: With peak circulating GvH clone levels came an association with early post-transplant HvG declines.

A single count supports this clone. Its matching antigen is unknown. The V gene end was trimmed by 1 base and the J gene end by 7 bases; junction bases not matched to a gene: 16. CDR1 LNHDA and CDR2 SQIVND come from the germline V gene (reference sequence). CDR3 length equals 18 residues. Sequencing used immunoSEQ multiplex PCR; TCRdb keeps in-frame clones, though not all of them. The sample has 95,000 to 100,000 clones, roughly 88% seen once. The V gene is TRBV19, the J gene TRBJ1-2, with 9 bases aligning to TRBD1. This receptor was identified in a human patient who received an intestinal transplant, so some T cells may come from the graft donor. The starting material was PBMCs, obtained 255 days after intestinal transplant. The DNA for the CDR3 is TGTGCCAGTAGTATAGGAGGAACAGGGGGCAGGGCCCTTCTTGGCTACACCTTC. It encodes CASSIGGTGGRALLGYTF.